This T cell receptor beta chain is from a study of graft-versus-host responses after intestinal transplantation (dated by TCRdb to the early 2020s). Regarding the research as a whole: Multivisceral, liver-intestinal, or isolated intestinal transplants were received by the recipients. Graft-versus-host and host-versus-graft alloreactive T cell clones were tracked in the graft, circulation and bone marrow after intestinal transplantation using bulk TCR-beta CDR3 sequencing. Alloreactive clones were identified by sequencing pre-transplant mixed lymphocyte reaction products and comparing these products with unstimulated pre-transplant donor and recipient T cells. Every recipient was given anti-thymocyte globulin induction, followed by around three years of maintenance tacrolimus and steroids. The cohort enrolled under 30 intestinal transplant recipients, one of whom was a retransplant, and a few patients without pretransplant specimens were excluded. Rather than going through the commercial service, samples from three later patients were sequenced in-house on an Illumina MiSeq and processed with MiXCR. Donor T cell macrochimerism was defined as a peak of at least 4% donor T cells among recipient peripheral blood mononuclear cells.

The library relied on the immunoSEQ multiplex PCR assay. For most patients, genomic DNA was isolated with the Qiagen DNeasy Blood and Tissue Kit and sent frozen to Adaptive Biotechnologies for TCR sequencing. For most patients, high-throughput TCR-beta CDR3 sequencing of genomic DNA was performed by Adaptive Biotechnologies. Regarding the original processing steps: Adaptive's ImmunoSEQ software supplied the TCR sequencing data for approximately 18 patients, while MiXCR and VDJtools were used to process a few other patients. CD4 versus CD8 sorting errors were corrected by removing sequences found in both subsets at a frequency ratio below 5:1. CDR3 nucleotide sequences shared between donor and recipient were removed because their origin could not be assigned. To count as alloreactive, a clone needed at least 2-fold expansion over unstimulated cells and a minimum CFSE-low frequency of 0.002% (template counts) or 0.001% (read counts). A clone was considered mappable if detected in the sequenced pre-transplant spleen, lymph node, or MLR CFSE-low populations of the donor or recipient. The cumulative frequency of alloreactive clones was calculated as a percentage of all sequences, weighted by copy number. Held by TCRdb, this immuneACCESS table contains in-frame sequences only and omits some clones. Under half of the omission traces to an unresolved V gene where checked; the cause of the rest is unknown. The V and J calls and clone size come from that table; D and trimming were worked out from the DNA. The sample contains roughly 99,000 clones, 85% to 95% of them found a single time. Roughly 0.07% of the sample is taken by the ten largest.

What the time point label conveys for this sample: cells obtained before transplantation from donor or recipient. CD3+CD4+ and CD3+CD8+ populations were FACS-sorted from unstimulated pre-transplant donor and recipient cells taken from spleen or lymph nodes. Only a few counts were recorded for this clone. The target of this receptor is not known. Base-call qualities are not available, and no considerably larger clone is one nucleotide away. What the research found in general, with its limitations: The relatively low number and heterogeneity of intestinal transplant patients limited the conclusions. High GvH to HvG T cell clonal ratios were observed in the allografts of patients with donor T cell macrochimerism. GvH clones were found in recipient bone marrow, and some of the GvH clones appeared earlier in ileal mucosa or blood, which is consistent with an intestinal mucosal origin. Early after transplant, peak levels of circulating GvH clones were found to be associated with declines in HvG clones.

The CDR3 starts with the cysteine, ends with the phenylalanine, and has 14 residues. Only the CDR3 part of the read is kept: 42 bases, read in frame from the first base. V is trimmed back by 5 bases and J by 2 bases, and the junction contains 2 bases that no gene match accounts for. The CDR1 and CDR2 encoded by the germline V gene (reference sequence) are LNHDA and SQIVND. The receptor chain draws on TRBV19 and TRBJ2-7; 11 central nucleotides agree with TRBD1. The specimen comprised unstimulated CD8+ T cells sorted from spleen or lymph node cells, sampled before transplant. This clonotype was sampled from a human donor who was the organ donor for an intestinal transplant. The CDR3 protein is CASSPGQGAYEQYF. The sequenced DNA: TGTGCCAGTAGTCCGGGACAGGGGGCCTACGAGCAGTACTTC.